Given below is one T cell receptor beta chain in context. This clonotype was seen just once. Which antigen it targets is not known. No clone much larger than this one lies a single base away; base qualities are absent. One read provides weak support. As encoded in the germline V gene, CDR1 is SGHRS while CDR2 is YFSETQ. Measured from the cysteine to the phenylalanine, the CDR3 is 14 residues long. Just the 42-base CDR3 DNA is kept, in frame starting at base 1. Ends trimmed: V by 4 bases, J by 15 bases; bases unmatched to a gene: 14. This sample is drawn from a study of precursors of human CD4 cytotoxic T cells (dated by TCRdb to the late 2010s). Background on the whole study: The bulk TCR-seq analysis covered CD4+ memory subsets from approximately 15 donors in total. Sequences for both the TCRalpha and TCRbeta chains came out of the TCR-seq analysis of about 14 donors (table S7).

To test whether a precursor-effector relationship exists among CD4 cytotoxic T cells, bulk UMI-based TCR sequencing was run on four sorted CD4+ memory subsets: TCM, TEM, IL-7Rhigh TEMRA, and IL-7R- TEMRA. Cells were obtained from peripheral blood mononuclear cells that had been isolated from human blood. The instrument given in TCRdb is Illumina MiSeq. As for how the authors treated the data: Repertoire diversity was measured with the Shannon-Wiener index computed in VDJtools. Expanded TCRbeta clonotypes were defined as those with a clonotype frequency of at least 3. In TCRdb, the public reads were trimmed at Q25 with fastp and aligned with MiXCR, with productive beta chains retained. Every CDR3 protein is listed once, alongside the most common genes and DNA of its rows. The V and J calls come from TCRdb's annotation, not from the publication. The sample data list several hundred distinct CDR3 sequences, and around 21% of these were observed just once. Around 37% of the sample lies in the top ten.

Points the paper makes about the study in general: A bigger share of IL-7Rhigh TEMRA clonotypes consisted of expanded effector clonotypes than was the case for TEM or TCM clonotypes. The authors noted that a human observational design cannot definitively establish the direction of differentiation between precursor and effector cells. More restricted TCR repertoires, with lower diversity and more expanded clonotypes, were shown by IL-7Rhigh and IL-7R- TEMRA subsets than by TCM and TEM subsets. Only about 95% of the 14 donors were included in some bulk TCR-seq comparisons, which suggests that not every subset was available for every donor.

The specimen sequenced was memory CD4+ T cells from blood (PBMCs). This chain is built from TRBV5-1 and TRBJ2-1, with TRBD2 matching 9 junction bases. This receptor was obtained from a human donor in good health. CDR3 sequence: CASSPPREREDAFF. The nucleotide sequence is TGCGCCAGCAGCCCCCCCAGGGAGCGGGAGGACGCGTTCTTC.